A single sample gave rise to the 3 T cell receptor beta chains below, sequenced in a study of blood T cell repertoires in COVID-19. The table came from immunoSEQ multiplex PCR; TCRdb's copy has only in-frame clones and leaves some out. The data show 200,000 or so clones, approximately 90% seen once. The sequenced sample was PBMCs or T cells enriched from blood (not recorded which). The source of these receptors is a woman aged 40 to 50 with acute COVID-19.

J is TRBJ2-7 and V is TRBV2, with 9 bases lining up with TRBD1. The CDR3 has 14 residues. Germline V gene data show CDR1 as SNHLY and CDR2 as FYNNEI. Losses at the gene ends were 6 bases for V and 0 bases for J; bases not matched to a gene: 3. The CDR3 sequence: CASRPGQGSYEQYF. The CDR3 coding sequence is TGTGCCAGCAGACCGGGACAGGGCTCCTACGAGCAGTACTTC. Combining the CDR3 with reference TRBV2 and TRBJ2-7 gives the whole variable domain EPEVTQTPSHQVTQMGQEVILRCVPISNHLYFYWYRQILGQKVEFLVSFYNNEISEKSEIFDDQFSVERPDGSNFTLKIRSTKLEDSAMYFCASRPGQGSYEQYFGPGTRLTVT.

V gene TRBV5-1 combines with J gene TRBJ1-1; tentatively, D is TRBD1 (5 bases). The germline V gene has CDR1 SGHRS and CDR2 YFSETQ. V was pared by 4 bases and J by 1 base, with 11 bases between. This CDR3 contains 14 residues. The CDR3 loop is CASSRPTENTEAFF. CDR3 coding DNA: TGCGCCAGCAGCCGTCCGACAGAGAACACTGAAGCTTTCTTT.

The chain combines TRBV7-8 with TRBJ1-5; a possible D gene is TRBD1 (5 bases). In germline, CDR1 is SGHVS, CDR2 FQNEAQ. Trimming stripped 4 bases from V and 5 bases from J, with 15 bases between. This CDR3 has 15 residues. Here the CDR3 reads CASSWRQGRDQPQHF. The CDR3 DNA is TGTGCCAGCAGCTGGCGGCAGGGTCGGGATCAGCCCCAGCATTTT.